Sequencing of this T cell receptor beta chain was carried out in a study of cytomegalovirus exposure and HLA in healthy donors. In regard to this clone: Its matching antigen is unknown.

Study-wide points: Highly shared variants forming one cluster were likely a sequencing artifact.

The PCR was carried out with 60 Vbeta primers and 13 Jbeta primers. TCRdb keeps only in-frame clones here, not all; method: immunoSEQ multiplex PCR. The sample carries 120,000 to 150,000 clones, 70% to 80% recorded once. Germline V CDR1 and CDR2: SGDLS, YYNGEE. V was clipped by 0 bases and J by 0 bases; unmatched bases: 3. This CDR3 is built from 15 residues. V usage is TRBV9 and J usage is TRBJ2-7; TRBD1 agrees at 7 bases. The sequence was collected from a female donor in good health and CMV-seronegative. Sequencing input: PBMCs. CDR3 residues: CASSVGAGGSYEQYF. CDR3 sequence (DNA): TGTGCCAGCAGCGTAGGAGCAGGGGGCTCCTACGAGCAGTACTTC. Full variable domain (rest looked up from reference TRBV9 and TRBJ2-7): DSGVTQTPKHLITATGQRVTLRCSPRSGDLSVYWYQQSLDQGLQFLIQYYNGEERAKGNILERFSAQQFPDLHSELNLSSLELGDSALYFCASSVGAGGSYEQYFGPGTRLTVT.